These 14 T cell receptor beta chains were sequenced from one sample in a study of identical twins. A single record per CDR3 protein comes from TCRdb applying MiXCR to the 5' RACE reads. The sample includes about 530,000 distinct CDR3 sequences, approximately 14% of them seen just once. A further study also used this sample, focusing on yellow fever vaccine responses in identical twins.

Sequenced: CD4+ T cells sorted from blood. Every receptor here comes from a young woman in good health.

The chain couples TRBV12-3 or TRBV12-4 to TRBJ1-3; D ambiguous. V lost 5 bases to trimming and J lost 0 bases, with 8 bases between them. The CDR3 consists of 14 residues. The CDR3 nucleotides read TGTGCCAGCAGTGATCGAGTCTCTGGAAACACCATATATTTT. Translated: CASSDRVSGNTIYF.

As to this clonotype: A junction boundary mismatches the germline segment, possibly from a read error. This sequence joins TRBV7-2 and TRBJ2-7, with 9 bases fitting TRBD2. Per the germline V gene, CDR1 is SGHTA and CDR2 is FQGNSA. The CDR3 spans 17 residues. CDR3: CASSSRTPSGVSYEQCF. CDR3 nucleotides: TGTGCCAGCAGCTCCCGTACCCCTAGCGGGGTTTCCTACGAGCAGTGCTTC.

The chain employs TRBV20-1 and TRBJ2-2; 9 nucleotides match TRBD1. J lost 3 bases, V lost 4 bases, and 6 bases had no gene match. This CDR3 contains 15 residues. Germline V CDR1 and CDR2: DFQATT, SNEGSKA (reference sequence). CDR3 loop: CSATYDRGYTGELFF. The DNA of the CDR3 is TGCAGTGCTACATATGACAGGGGGTACACCGGGGAGCTGTTTTTT.

The V gene is TRBV24-1, the J gene TRBJ2-1; D perhaps matches TRBD2 (6 bases). CDR1 is KGHDR and CDR2 is SFDVKD in the germline V gene. V lost 8 bases and J lost 9, with 10 bases in between. The CDR3 spans 11 residues. The CDR3 DNA follows: TGTGCCACCATAGAGGGAGGTGAGCAGTTCTTC. This codes for CATIEGGEQFF.

The chain couples TRBV2 to TRBJ2-1; D might be TRBD2 (5 bases). Germline values: CDR1 SNHLY, CDR2 FYNNEI. Trimming cost V 7 bases and J 7 bases, with 20 bases left between them. The CDR3 runs to 15 residues. This CDR3 reads CASTTADLSRNEQFF. The CDR3 DNA is TGTGCCAGCACCACGGCGGACTTGAGTCGAAATGAGCAGTTCTTC. The full variable domain, its missing parts supplied by reference TRBV2 and TRBJ2-1, is EPEVTQTPSHQVTQMGQEVILRCVPISNHLYFYWYRQILGQKVEFLVSFYNNEISEKSEIFDDQFSVERPDGSNFTLKIRSTKLEDSAMYFCASTTADLSRNEQFFGPGTRLTVL.

This clonotype was seen a single time. V usage is TRBV24-1 and J usage is TRBJ2-7, with 8 bases lining up with TRBD1. V was clipped by 2 bases and J by 0 bases; unmatched bases: 11. Looked up from germline, CDR1 is KGHDR and CDR2 is SFDVKD. CDR3 length: 18 residues. CDR3 sequence (DNA): TGTGCCACCAGTGATTCAATGCCTGGACAGGGCGGCTCCTACGAGCAGTACTTC. Translation gives CATSDSMPGQGGSYEQYF.

The chain couples TRBV6-5 to TRBJ1-1; possible D gene TRBD1, 5 bases. Trimming left V 8 bases short and J 8 bases short, with 15 bases between. From germline, CDR1 is MNHEY and CDR2 SVGAGI. This CDR3 region has 12 residues. The CDR3 loop is CASSQVADEAFF. DNA for the CDR3: TGTGCCAGCTCACAGGTCGCGGACGAAGCTTTCTTT.

The chain has TRBV28 and TRBJ2-1; 13 bases fit TRBD2. Losses at the gene ends were 6 bases for V and 7 bases for J; bases not matched to a gene: 9. Germline V gene data show CDR1 as MDHEN and CDR2 as SYDVKM. The CDR3 has 16 amino acids. The CDR3 here is CASSIGRTSGSNEQFF. The CDR3 bases are TGTGCCAGCAGCATAGGGCGGACTAGCGGGAGTAATGAGCAGTTCTTC.

V and J are TRBV28 and TRBJ2-5; unclear D gene. Germline lookup yields CDR1 MDHEN and CDR2 SYDVKM. V dropped 5 bases and J dropped 0 bases, with 13 bases sitting between them. The CDR3 runs 15 residues. CDR3 in amino acids: CASSTNTRYQETQYF. In nucleotides, the CDR3 is TGTGCCAGCAGTACAAATACACGGTACCAAGAGACCCAGTACTTC.

This clonotype was counted between two and nine times. The V call is TRBV20-1, the J call TRBJ2-7; TRBD1 agrees at 9 bases. Trimming at V came to 4 bases and at J to 4 bases, leaving 5 bases not matched to a gene. This CDR3 region has 13 residues. CDR1 is DFQATT and CDR2 is SNEGSKA in the germline V gene (reference sequence). In nucleotides, the CDR3 is TGCAGTGCTACTGGACAGGGGATGTACGAGCAGTACTTC. It is translated as CSATGQGMYEQYF.

This clonotype was counted a few times. The chain carries TRBV12-3 or TRBV12-4 and TRBJ2-5; the match to TRBD2 covers 8 bases. The length of the CDR3 is 16 residues. J lost 4 bases, V lost 5 bases, and 12 bases had no gene match. The CDR3 sequence: CASSRAAGVGGETQYF. CDR3 bases: TGTGCCAGCAGTAGGGCAGCGGGAGTGGGAGGAGAGACCCAGTACTTC.

This clonotype has ten or more counts. The J gene is TRBJ1-4, the V gene TRBV12-3 or TRBV12-4; D uncertain. V was trimmed by 6 bases and J by 8 bases, leaving 7 bases between them. The CDR3 extends over 11 amino acids. CDR3 residues: CASSFGEKLFF. DNA for the CDR3: TGTGCCAGCAGCTTCGGGGAAAAACTGTTTTTT.

The genes are TRBV4-2 and TRBJ1-5; no firm D call. V shed 0 bases and J shed 9 bases, with 9 bases lying between them. The CDR3 extends over 13 amino acids. Per germline, CDR1 LGHNA and CDR2 YNFKEQ. CDR3 region: CASSQDLCWPQHF. DNA of the CDR3: TGTGCCAGCAGCCAAGATTTGTGTTGGCCCCAGCATTTT.

This clonotype occurred a few times. This chain's CDR3 is CASTSGDSSYNEQFF. The CDR3 bases are TGTGCCAGCACCTCGGGAGATTCTTCCTACAATGAGCAGTTCTTC. This chain links TRBV6-1 with TRBJ2-1, with D possibly TRBD2 on 6 matching bases. CDR3 length: 15 amino acids. The germline CDR1 and CDR2 sequences are MNHNS and SASEGT. V was trimmed by 7 bases and J by 1 base, leaving 14 bases between them.